Below are 15 T cell receptor beta chains sequenced from a single sample in a study of OX40 agonist ivuxolimab in advanced cancers. Clones were sequenced by immunoSEQ multiplex PCR, and TCRdb holds only the in-frame ones, with some missing. The sample gives under 50,000 clones, around 83% of which show up once; under 10% is in the top ten. Sequencing used CD4+ or CD8+ T cells sorted from blood, obtained in a trial of the OX40 agonist ivuxolimab. The receptors derive from an adult with an advanced solid tumor such as melanoma, head and neck, liver or kidney cancer.

The genes are TRBV2 and TRBJ2-2; D is ambiguous. Germline V gives CDR1 SNHLY, CDR2 FYNNEI. Between the trimmed V and J ends, which lost 3 bases and 4 bases, there was a span of 18 bases. This CDR3 contains 17 residues. The DNA of the CDR3 is TGTGCCAGCAGTGAGGAATCGACGCGCTGGGGCACCGGGGAGCTGTTTTTT. Translated: CASSEESTRWGTGELFF.

This chain joins TRBV11-2 and TRBJ1-4, with D unclear. The CDR3 is made up of 14 amino acids. CDR1 is SGHAT and CDR2 is FQNNGV in the germline V gene. V lost 3 bases to trimming and J lost 5 bases, with 10 bases between them. This chain's CDR3 is CASSFSAGNEKLFF. The DNA of the CDR3 is TGTGCCAGCAGCTTTAGTGCAGGAAATGAAAAACTGTTTTTT.

The V call is TRBV21-1, the J call TRBJ2-7; the tabulated D call, TRBD1, remains unverified against the DNA. TRBV21-1 is termed a pseudogene. CDR3 length: 14 amino acids. The CDR3 loop reads CARHHRGPFGEQYF. The CDR3 coding sequence is TGTGCCAGACACCACAGGGGGCCTTTCGGCGAGCAGTACTTC.

The chain recombines TRBV28 with TRBJ2-7; no definite D call. V dropped 6 bases and J dropped 0 bases, with 9 bases sitting between them. This CDR3 spans 13 amino acids. Germline V CDR1 and CDR2: MDHEN, SYDVKM. This CDR3 reads CASRPAASYEQYF. CDR3 sequence (DNA): TGTGCCAGCAGACCGGCCGCCTCCTACGAGCAGTACTTC.

The chain has TRBV7-9 and TRBJ2-5; 9 bases line up with TRBD1. The germline gives CDR1 SEHNR, CDR2 FQNEAQ (reference sequence). The CDR3 covers 16 residues. V dropped 1 base and J dropped 5; count of bases not matched to a gene: 8. CDR3: CASSLELGQGRETQYF. The DNA of the CDR3 is TGTGCCAGCAGCTTAGAACTGGGACAGGGACGGGAGACCCAGTACTTC.

This chain connects TRBV2 to TRBJ1-2; D not certain. Trimming shortened V by 3 bases and J by 8 bases, and 13 bases separated the two germline ends. The CDR3 spans 13 residues. Germline CDR1 reads SNHLY; CDR2 reads FYNNEI. The CDR3 reads CASSDRPMGGYTF. Here the CDR3 DNA reads TGTGCCAGCAGTGATAGGCCTATGGGGGGCTACACCTTC. The full variable domain, completed using reference TRBV2 and TRBJ1-2, is EPEVTQTPSHQVTQMGQEVILRCVPISNHLYFYWYRQILGQKVEFLVSFYNNEISEKSEIFDDQFSVERPDGSNFTLKIRSTKLEDSAMYFCASSDRPMGGYTFGSGTRLTVV.

The rearrangement uses TRBV18 and TRBJ2-1; 7 positions match TRBD2. The junction had 6 bases not matched to a gene; V was cut back by 3 bases and J by 10 bases. Germline V gives CDR1 KGHSH, CDR2 LQKENI. The CDR3 is 13 amino acids. As DNA, the CDR3 is TGTGCCAGCTCACCCCCCCGGGACTACGAGCAGTTCTTC. This sequence encodes CASSPPRDYEQFF.

In DNA form, the CDR3 reads TGTGCCAGCAGTTGGACTAACACGTACGAGCAGTACTTC. Protein product: CASSWTNTYEQYF. This chain joins TRBV28 and TRBJ2-7, with a possible D match to TRBD2 (6 bases). Germline V lookup: CDR1 MDHEN, CDR2 SYDVKM. The CDR3 is 13 residues long. V was trimmed by 4 bases and J by 4 bases, leaving 11 bases between them.

V and J are TRBV6-5 and TRBJ2-7; TRBD1 aligns across 8 bases. CDR3 length equals 13 residues. CDR1 is MNHEY and CDR2 is SVGAGI in the germline V gene. J gave up 3 bases and V 6 bases, and 4 bases lay outside the gene matches. CDR3 protein: CASSRGQGYEQYF. CDR3 bases: TGTGCCAGCAGCCGCGGACAGGGCTACGAGCAGTACTTC.

The chain couples TRBV5-6 to TRBJ2-1, with 10 bases aligning to TRBD2. Losses at the gene ends were 4 bases for V and 2 bases for J; bases not matched to a gene: 9. CDR3 size: 17 residues. Germline V gene lookup returns CDR1 SGHDT and CDR2 YYEEEE. The CDR3 coding sequence is TGTGCCAGCAGCCCTGGGGCTAGCGGGAGACCCTACAATGAGCAGTTCTTC. This sequence encodes CASSPGASGRPYNEQFF. Variable domain in full (rest from reference TRBV5-6 and TRBJ2-1): DAGVTQSPTHLIKTRGQQVTLRCSPKSGHDTVSWYQQALGQGPQFIFQYYEEEERQRGNFPDRFSGHQFPNYSSELNVNALLLGDSALYLCASSPGASGRPYNEQFFGPGTRLTVL.

The rearrangement joins TRBV11-3 to TRBJ2-2; the D is unclear. The CDR3 runs 11 residues. Trimming removed 6 bases from V and 5 bases from J, with 4 bases in between. Germline V CDR1 and CDR2: SGHNT, YENEEA. Here the CDR3 reads CASRGTGELFF. In DNA form, the CDR3 reads TGTGCCAGCAGGGGGACCGGGGAGCTGTTTTTT.

This clone was seen a single time. The genes are TRBV10-3 and TRBJ1-2; 10 bases align to TRBD1. This CDR3 spans 15 amino acids. Per the germline V gene, CDR1 is ENHRY and CDR2 is SYGVKD. Trimming took 3 bases from V and 7 from J; bases not matched to a gene: 8. This CDR3 reads CAISERDRGSGGYTF. CDR3 DNA: TGTGCCATCAGTGAAAGGGACAGGGGTAGTGGTGGCTACACCTTC.

The V call is TRBV13, the J call TRBJ1-2; D may be TRBD1 (6 bases). Germline values: CDR1 PRHDT, CDR2 FYEKMQ (reference sequence). The V and J ends lost 5 bases and 3 bases respectively, with 19 bases between them. CDR3 length: 16 residues. This CDR3 is CASSPSPLGTYYGYTF. CDR3 DNA: TGTGCCAGCAGCCCATCCCCGCTCGGGACATACTATGGCTACACCTTC. Full variable domain (missing parts from reference TRBV13 and TRBJ1-2): AAGVIQSPRHLIKEKRETATLKCYPIPRHDTVYWYQQGPGQDPQFLISFYEKMQSDKGSIPDRFSAQQFSDYHSELNMSSLELGDSALYFCASSPSPLGTYYGYTFGSGTRLTVV.

The rearrangement links TRBV5-6 to TRBJ1-1, with D tentatively TRBD1 (6 bases). Trimming shortened V by 1 base and J by 0 bases, and 16 bases separated the two germline ends. This CDR3 spans 17 amino acids. Germline V gene data show CDR1 as SGHDT and CDR2 as YYEEEE. CDR3 region: CASSLTGWRSMNTEAFF. The CDR3 region has the DNA TGTGCCAGCAGCTTGACAGGGTGGAGAAGCATGAACACTGAAGCTTTCTTT.

The genes are TRBV19 and TRBJ2-5, with 8 bases aligning to TRBD1. Trimming took 10 bases from V and 4 from J; bases not matched to a gene: 14. This CDR3 is built from 15 residues. Germline CDR1 reads LNHDA; CDR2 reads SQIVND (reference sequence). CDR3 region: CATREQGEVRETQYF. The CDR3 nucleotides read TGTGCCACTCGGGAACAGGGGGAAGTAAGAGAGACCCAGTACTTC.